This TCR beta chain was profiled in a study of blood T cell repertoires in COVID-19. The V gene end was trimmed by 5 bases and the J gene end by 4 bases; junction bases not matched to a gene: 10. The CDR3 is made up of 15 amino acids. Germline CDR1 KGHSH, CDR2 LQKENI. Sequencing was performed with immunoSEQ multiplex PCR; in TCRdb, only in-frame clones are kept and a portion is missing. The sample carries about 93,000 clones, approximately 86% recorded once. This TCR derives from a woman older than 75 with acute or convalescent COVID-19. Sequenced material: peripheral blood. The rearrangement joins TRBV18 to TRBJ1-1, with 7 bases identical to TRBD1. The CDR3 reads CASSSEYRGGTEAFF. In nucleotides, the CDR3 is TGTGCCAGCTCATCGGAATACAGGGGTGGCACTGAAGCTTTCTTT. Combining the CDR3 with reference TRBV18 and TRBJ1-1 gives the whole variable domain NAGVMQNPRHLVRRRGQEARLRCSPMKGHSHVYWYRQLPEEGLKFMVYLQKENIIDESGMPKERFSAEFPKEGPSILRIQQVVRGDSAAYFCASSSEYRGGTEAFFGQGTRLTVV.